This is a list of T cell receptor beta chains from one sample in a study of response to subunit inactivated influenza vaccine. TCRdb fed the RT-PCR reads into MiXCR, producing one record per CDR3 protein. The repertoire holds about 570,000 distinct CDR3 sequences, with over 9% as singletons. These data were also reused for a study on T cells expressing NK-cell markers.

Sequences were derived from PBMCs from blood, sampled on the day of vaccination. The receptors originated from a man between 50 and 59 years old who received an inactivated influenza vaccine. CDR3s include the opening cysteine and the closing phenylalanine or tryptophan. Fields, in order: V gene, J gene, clone size, D gene, CDR3 protein, CDR3 DNA. D genes are given only for firm matches. Some rows have no size entry. The others give once, few or many, or a class for an expanded clone.

V gene: TRBV7-9
J gene: TRBJ2-1
clone size: .
D gene: .
CDR3 protein: CASSLDTLLYNEQFF
CDR3 DNA: TGTGCCAGCAGCTTGGATACCCTTCTCTACAATGAGCAGTTCTTC

V gene: TRBV5-1
J gene: TRBJ2-5
clone size: .
D gene: .
CDR3 protein: CASSFRDHQETQYF
CDR3 DNA: TGCGCCAGCAGCTTCCGGGACCACCAAGAGACCCAGTACTTC

V gene: TRBV5-1
J gene: TRBJ1-4
clone size: .
D gene: .
CDR3 protein: CASSLAGGPNEKLFF
CDR3 DNA: TGCGCCAGCAGCTTGGCCGGGGGCCCTAATGAAAAACTGTTTTTT

V gene: TRBV30
J gene: TRBJ2-3
clone size: .
D gene: .
CDR3 protein: CAWLDRRQRSTQYF
CDR3 DNA: TGTGCCTGGCTTGACCGTAGACAGCGGAGTACGCAGTATTTT

V gene: TRBV28
J gene: TRBJ2-7
clone size: .
D gene: .
CDR3 protein: CASSPYGSYYEQYF
CDR3 DNA: TGTGCCAGCAGTCCCTATGGGTCTTACTACGAGCAGTACTTC

V gene: TRBV5-1
J gene: TRBJ1-2
clone size: few
D gene: .
CDR3 protein: CASSLPGEHLYGYTF
CDR3 DNA: TGCGCCAGCAGCTTGCCCGGGGAACACCTCTATGGCTACACCTTC

V gene: TRBV4-1
J gene: TRBJ1-5
clone size: .
D gene: .
CDR3 protein: CASSHLGRDSNQPQHF
CDR3 DNA: TGCGCCAGCAGCCACCTAGGACGAGATAGCAATCAGCCCCAGCATTTT

V gene: TRBV20-1
J gene: TRBJ2-1
clone size: .
D gene: .
CDR3 protein: CSASTGTLGNEQFF
CDR3 DNA: TGCAGTGCTAGTACCGGGACCCTCGGGAATGAGCAGTTCTTC

V gene: TRBV20-1
J gene: TRBJ2-5
clone size: few
D gene: TRBD1
CDR3 protein: CSARTGEVGETQYF
CDR3 DNA: TGCAGTGCTAGGACAGGGGAAGTTGGAGAGACCCAGTACTTC

V gene: TRBV7-2
J gene: TRBJ1-6
clone size: few
D gene: .
CDR3 protein: CASSRRTSGGSPLHF
CDR3 DNA: TGTGCCAGCAGCCGTCGGACCTCCGGAGGGTCACCCCTCCACTTT

V gene: TRBV7-2
J gene: TRBJ2-1
clone size: few
D gene: .
CDR3 protein: CASSSMQGSLDEQFF
CDR3 DNA: TGTGCCAGCAGCTCTATGCAGGGATCTTTGGATGAGCAGTTCTTC

V gene: TRBV6-1
J gene: TRBJ2-4
clone size: many
D gene: TRBD1
CDR3 protein: CAKMYATGTGLNIQYF
CDR3 DNA: TGTGCCAAAATGTACGCGACCGGGACAGGCTTAAACATTCAGTACTTC

V gene: TRBV4-3
J gene: TRBJ2-7
clone size: .
D gene: .
CDR3 protein: CASSPSEDSGCGCF
CDR3 DNA: TGCGCCAGCAGCCCCAGTGAGGATTCAGGGTGCGGCTGCTTC

V gene: TRBV12-3/TRBV12-4
J gene: TRBJ1-5
clone size: few
D gene: .
CDR3 protein: CASSLSQPGGQPQHF
CDR3 DNA: TGTGCCAGCAGTTTAAGTCAGCCAGGAGGTCAGCCCCAGCATTTT

V gene: TRBV6-5
J gene: TRBJ2-5
clone size: .
D gene: .
CDR3 protein: CASSYSMGQIQETQYF
CDR3 DNA: TGTGCCAGCAGTTACTCGATGGGGCAGATCCAAGAGACCCAGTACTTC

V gene: TRBV5-1
J gene: TRBJ2-1
clone size: .
D gene: TRBD2
CDR3 protein: CASSFYAGGPNEQFF
CDR3 DNA: TGCGCCAGCAGCTTCTATGCGGGAGGGCCGAATGAGCAGTTCTTC

V gene: TRBV6-1
J gene: TRBJ2-5
clone size: few
D gene: .
CDR3 protein: CASSQGLGETQYF
CDR3 DNA: TGTGCCAGCAGCCAGGGACTTGGGGAGACCCAGTACTTC

V gene: TRBV29-1
J gene: TRBJ2-1
clone size: few
D gene: TRBD1
CDR3 protein: CSGDRARGYNEQFF
CDR3 DNA: TGCAGCGGCGACAGGGCTAGGGGTTACAATGAGCAGTTCTTC

V gene: TRBV28
J gene: TRBJ2-6
clone size: .
D gene: .
CDR3 protein: CASSLTPGSGANVLTF
CDR3 DNA: TGTGCCAGCAGTTTGACCCCAGGCTCTGGGGCCAACGTCCTGACTTTC

V gene: TRBV20-1
J gene: TRBJ2-3
clone size: .
D gene: TRBD1
CDR3 protein: CSALQGSTDTQYF
CDR3 DNA: TGCAGTGCTCTACAGGGGAGCACAGATACGCAGTATTTT

V gene: TRBV7-8
J gene: TRBJ2-7
clone size: .
D gene: .
CDR3 protein: CASSLGGFSLGEQYF
CDR3 DNA: TGTGCCAGCAGCTTAGGCGGATTTTCGTTGGGCGAGCAGTACTTC

V gene: TRBV20-1
J gene: TRBJ2-3
clone size: .
D gene: .
CDR3 protein: CSARDRFTDTQYF
CDR3 DNA: TGCAGTGCTAGAGACAGATTCACAGATACGCAGTATTTT

V gene: TRBV18
J gene: TRBJ2-7
clone size: few
D gene: .
CDR3 protein: CASSPGRAGEQYF
CDR3 DNA: TGTGCCAGCTCACCAGGAAGAGCAGGAGAGCAGTACTTC

V gene: TRBV5-5
J gene: TRBJ2-2
clone size: few
D gene: .
CDR3 protein: CASSSVAGVIGELFF
CDR3 DNA: TGTGCCAGCAGCTCGGTGGCAGGGGTGATCGGGGAGCTGTTTTTT

V gene: TRBV7-9
J gene: TRBJ2-2
clone size: .
D gene: .
CDR3 protein: CASSLVVPTTGELFF
CDR3 DNA: TGTGCCAGCAGCTTAGTAGTCCCGACCACCGGGGAGCTGTTTTTT

V gene: TRBV6-1
J gene: TRBJ2-1
clone size: .
D gene: .
CDR3 protein: CAIGIKDSTGEQFF
CDR3 DNA: TGTGCCATCGGAATAAAGGACTCGACAGGTGAGCAGTTCTTC